One TCR beta chain is described in this entry. The antigen is unknown. A junction boundary mismatches the germline segment, possibly from a read error. Libraries were prepared by immunoSEQ multiplex PCR; TCRdb keeps only in-frame clonotypes and omits some of them. The sample lists about 36,000 clones; about 79% were seen once. Naive or memory CD4+ cells were cultured 1:1 with T cell-depleted PBMCs plus CEF. This record comes from a study of CD4 T cells in relation to SARS-CoV-2 and coronaviruses. Study-level information: Convalescent patients were under 10 males and a handful of females; two were Hispanic.

The specimen was naive CD4+ T cells from PBMCs, cultured in vitro. Subset described: naive CD4+ T cells isolated by negative enrichment. The origin of this receptor is an adult with COVID-19.

The CDR3 bases are TGTGCCAGCAGTGAGGGACTAGCCTACAGTGAGCAGTTCTTC. Protein sequence: CASSEGLAYSEQFF. J is TRBJ2-1 and V is TRBV27; TRBD2 matches at 9 bases. Germline assignment: CDR1 MNHEY and CDR2 SMNVEV (reference sequence). CDR3 length: 14 residues.